This entry features one T cell receptor beta chain sequence. This specimen belongs to a study of T cell changes during pregnancy in multiple sclerosis. Clones were sequenced by immunoSEQ multiplex PCR, and TCRdb holds only the in-frame ones, with some missing. The sample has 70,000 to 85,000 clones, under 95% seen once. Germline V gene sequence: CDR1 MDHEN, CDR2 SYDVKM. CDR3 length: 14 amino acids. Trimming removed 3 bases at V and 0 bases at J, with 7 bases between. The receptor was derived from a female donor with multiple sclerosis, enrolled in a pregnancy study. The gene calls are TRBV28 and TRBJ2-3; TRBD2 might be the D (6 bases). This sample comprised peripheral blood, obtained before pregnancy. For the CDR3, the DNA is TGTGCCAGCAGTTTCGCGGGAAGCACAGATACGCAGTATTTT. Protein sequence: CASSFAGSTDTQYF.